What follows describes a single T cell receptor (beta chain). Its antigen remains unidentified. This specimen belongs to a study of OX40 agonist ivuxolimab in advanced cancers. On the study more broadly: The mean age was about 61 years, ranging from 23 to 79, with about four fifths of participants male. Anti-PD-1, anti-PD-L1 or anti-CTLA-4 therapy given earlier was allowed, and around 40% had some. Study-level results: Expanded clones were, on average, more numerous among CD8+ T cells than CD4+.

Using immunoSEQ multiplex PCR, the repertoire was profiled, and TCRdb retains in-frame clones only, with some absent. The data contain about 71,000 clones, about four fifths of them singletons. The CDR3 consists of 15 residues. This chain connects TRBV12-1 to TRBJ2-5. TRBV12-1 is a documented pseudogene. The sequenced sample was CD4+ or CD8+ T cells sorted from blood, obtained in a trial of the OX40 agonist ivuxolimab. The TCR sequence derives from an adult with an advanced solid tumor such as melanoma, head and neck, liver or kidney cancer. CDR3 sequence: CASRTGPGLQETQYF. CDR3 nucleotides: TGTGCCAGCAGGACGGGACCAGGTCTCCAAGAGACCCAGTACTTC.